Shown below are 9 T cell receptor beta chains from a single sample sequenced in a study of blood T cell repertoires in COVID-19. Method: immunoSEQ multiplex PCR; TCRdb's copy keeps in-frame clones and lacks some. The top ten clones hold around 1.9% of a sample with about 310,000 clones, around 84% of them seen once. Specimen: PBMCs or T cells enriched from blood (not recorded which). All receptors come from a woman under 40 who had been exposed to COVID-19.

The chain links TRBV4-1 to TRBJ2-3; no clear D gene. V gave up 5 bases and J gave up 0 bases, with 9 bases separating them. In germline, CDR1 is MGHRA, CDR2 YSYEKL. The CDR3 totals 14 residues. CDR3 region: CASSADISTDTQYF. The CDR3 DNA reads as TGCGCCAGCAGCGCCGACATTAGCACAGATACGCAGTATTTT.

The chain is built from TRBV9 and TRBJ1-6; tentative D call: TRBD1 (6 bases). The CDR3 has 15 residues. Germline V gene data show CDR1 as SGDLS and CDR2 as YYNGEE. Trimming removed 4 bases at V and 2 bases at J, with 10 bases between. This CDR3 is CASSPPGAYNSPLHF. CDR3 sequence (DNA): TGTGCCAGCAGCCCCCCAGGGGCCTATAATTCACCCCTCCACTTT.

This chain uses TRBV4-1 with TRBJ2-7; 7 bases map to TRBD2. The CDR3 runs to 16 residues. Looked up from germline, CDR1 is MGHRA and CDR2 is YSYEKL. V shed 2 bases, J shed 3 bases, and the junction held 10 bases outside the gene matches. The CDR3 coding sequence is TGCGCCAGCAGCCAACATCCTAGCGGACCCATCTACGAGCAGTACTTC. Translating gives CASSQHPSGPIYEQYF.

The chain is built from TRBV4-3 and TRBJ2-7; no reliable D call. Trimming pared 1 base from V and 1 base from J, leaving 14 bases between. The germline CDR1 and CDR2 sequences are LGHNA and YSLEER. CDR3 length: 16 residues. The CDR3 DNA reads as TGCGCCAGCAGCCAAGCTGGAACAGATACTTCCTACGAGCAGTACTTC. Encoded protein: CASSQAGTDTSYEQYF.

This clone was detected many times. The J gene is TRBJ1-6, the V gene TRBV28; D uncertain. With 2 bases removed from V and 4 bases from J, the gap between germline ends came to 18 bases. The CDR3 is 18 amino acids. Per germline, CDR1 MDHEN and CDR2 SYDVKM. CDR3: CASSLLGMAIRYNSPLHF. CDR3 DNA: TGTGCCAGCAGTTTACTGGGCATGGCAATTCGTTATAATTCACCCCTCCACTTT.

The chain's CDR3 is CASSSQGVKAFF. CDR3 in DNA: TGTGCCAGCAGTTCTCAGGGGGTGAAAGCTTTCTTT. The chain employs TRBV28 and TRBJ1-1; 7 positions agree with TRBD1. This CDR3 is built from 12 residues. Germline lookup yields CDR1 MDHEN and CDR2 SYDVKM. Losses at the gene ends were 4 bases for V and 9 bases for J; bases not matched to a gene: 5.

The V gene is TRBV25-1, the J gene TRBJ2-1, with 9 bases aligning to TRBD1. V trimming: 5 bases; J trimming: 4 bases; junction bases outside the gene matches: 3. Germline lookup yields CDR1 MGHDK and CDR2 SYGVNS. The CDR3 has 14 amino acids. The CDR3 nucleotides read TGTGCCAGCAGTTTGGACAGGGGTTACAATGAGCAGTTCTTC. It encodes CASSLDRGYNEQFF.

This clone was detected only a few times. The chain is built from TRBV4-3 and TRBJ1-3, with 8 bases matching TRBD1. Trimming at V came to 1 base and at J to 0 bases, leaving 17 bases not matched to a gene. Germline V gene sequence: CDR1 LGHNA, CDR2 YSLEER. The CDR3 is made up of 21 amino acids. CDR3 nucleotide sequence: TGCGCCAGCAGCCAAGGTCGGACCGGGACAGGCGGCGTATTCTCTGGAAACACCATATATTTT. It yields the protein CASSQGRTGTGGVFSGNTIYF.

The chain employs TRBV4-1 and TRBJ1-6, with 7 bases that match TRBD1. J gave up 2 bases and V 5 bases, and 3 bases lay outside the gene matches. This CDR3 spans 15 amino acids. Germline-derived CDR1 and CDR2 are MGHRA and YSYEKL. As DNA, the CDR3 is TGCGCCAGCAGCGATGGACAGGCCTATAATTCACCCCTCCACTTT. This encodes CASSDGQAYNSPLHF.